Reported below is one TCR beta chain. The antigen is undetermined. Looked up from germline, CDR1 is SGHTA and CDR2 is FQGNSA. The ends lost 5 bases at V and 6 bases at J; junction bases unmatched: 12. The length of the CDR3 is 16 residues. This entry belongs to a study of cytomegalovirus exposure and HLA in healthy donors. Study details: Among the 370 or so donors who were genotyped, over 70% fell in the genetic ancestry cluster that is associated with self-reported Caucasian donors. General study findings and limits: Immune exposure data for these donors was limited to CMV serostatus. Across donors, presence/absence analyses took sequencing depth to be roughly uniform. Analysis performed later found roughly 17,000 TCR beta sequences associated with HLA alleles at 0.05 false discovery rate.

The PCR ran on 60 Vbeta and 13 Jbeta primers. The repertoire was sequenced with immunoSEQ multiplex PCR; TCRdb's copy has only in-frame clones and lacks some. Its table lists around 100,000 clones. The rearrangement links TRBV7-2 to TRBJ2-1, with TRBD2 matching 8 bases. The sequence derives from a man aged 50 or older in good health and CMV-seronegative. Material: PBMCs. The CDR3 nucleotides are TGTGCCAGCAGCCCAGTTCCAGCGGGAGATCCCAATGAGCAGTTCTTC. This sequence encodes CASSPVPAGDPNEQFF.